This T cell receptor beta chain derives from a study of blood T cell repertoires in COVID-19 (dated by TCRdb to the early 2020s). In the study overall: Samples covering the acute and convalescent phases of COVID-19 were provided by collaborators in the United States, Italy and Spain. A de-identified subject ID, COVID-19 status, age in years and sex were almost always included in the sample metadata. Where HLA class I and class II types were available, the types were taken from metadata supplied by the sample provider, not from assay-based typing. The dataset comprised deeply sampled blood TCRbeta repertoires from subjects exposed to, actively infected with, or recovered from COVID-19. The prospective study material was composed of cDNA or gDNA derived from T cells, B-cell-depleted T cells, or PBMCs. The samples were drawn from two sources: the first 160 participants of the ongoing ImmuneRACE study, and 1,000 to 1,500 subjects contributed by 6 global collaborators. The repertoires were released in a freely available public database intended as a resource for research on the immune response to SARS-CoV-2.

As regards this clone: Its cognate antigen has yet to be identified. No much larger clonotype is one base removed from it; base qualities were not supplied.

The paper as a whole reports these results and caveats: How much clinical and demographic metadata was included differed by source and by participant, and the metadata was provided uncurated.

TCRbeta CDR3 regions were amplified from genomic DNA using the immunoSEQ Assay, a bias-controlled multiplex PCR. As for how the authors treated the data: Within the assay, amplification of reference gene primers was used to estimate how many nucleated cells each sample contained. To quantify the absolute abundance of each unique TCRbeta CDR3 rearrangement, sequence reads were collapsed and filtered. For each sample, productive Simpson clonality was calculated as the square root of Simpson's diversity index over productive rearrangements. TCRdb stores this immuneACCESS table with in-frame sequences only. Part of the clones is absent; in the studies checked, under half of the shortfall reflects unresolved V genes, and no reason is known for the rest. D and trimming were read from the DNA, whereas the V and J calls and clone size are those reported in that table. The sample table contains 98,000 or so clones; only one count was recorded for roughly 85% of them. The top ten clonotypes cover over 2% of the sample.

The V end loses 2 bases and the J end loses 3 bases, and a stretch of 7 bases separates them. The germline V gene provides CDR1 MDHEN and CDR2 SYDVKM. The CDR3, cysteine through phenylalanine, is 13 amino acids long. Only the CDR3 portion is preserved as DNA: 39 bases, with reading frame beginning at the first base. Each collaborating institution followed its own protocols to collect whole blood in K2EDTA tubes. For TCRbeta analysis, collaborators shipped samples as frozen whole blood, isolated PBMCs, or DNA extracted from either of those sample types. This receptor was taken from a human donor in a cohort sampled during active COVID-19. What was sequenced was peripheral blood. The chain is assembled from TRBV28 and TRBJ1-1; the D gene lacks a confident call. The nucleotide sequence reads as follows: TGTGCCAGCAGTTTAGTTCAGGACACTGAAGCTTTCTTT. It translates as CASSLVQDTEAFF.